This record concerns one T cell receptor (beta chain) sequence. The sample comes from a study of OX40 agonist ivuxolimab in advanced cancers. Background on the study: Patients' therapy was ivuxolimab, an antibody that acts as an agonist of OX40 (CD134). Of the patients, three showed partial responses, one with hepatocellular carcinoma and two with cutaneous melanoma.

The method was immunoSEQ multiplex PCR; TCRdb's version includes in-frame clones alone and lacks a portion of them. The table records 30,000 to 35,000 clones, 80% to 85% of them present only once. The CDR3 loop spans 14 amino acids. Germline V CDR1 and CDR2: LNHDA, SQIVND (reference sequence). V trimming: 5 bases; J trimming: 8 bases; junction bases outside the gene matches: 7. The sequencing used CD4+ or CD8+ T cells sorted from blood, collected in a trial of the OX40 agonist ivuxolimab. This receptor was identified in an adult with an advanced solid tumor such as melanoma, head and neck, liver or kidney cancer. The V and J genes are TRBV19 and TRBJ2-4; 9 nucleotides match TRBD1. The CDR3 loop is CASSLDRTGDIQYF. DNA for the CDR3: TGTGCCAGTAGTTTGGACAGGACAGGGGACATTCAGTACTTC.